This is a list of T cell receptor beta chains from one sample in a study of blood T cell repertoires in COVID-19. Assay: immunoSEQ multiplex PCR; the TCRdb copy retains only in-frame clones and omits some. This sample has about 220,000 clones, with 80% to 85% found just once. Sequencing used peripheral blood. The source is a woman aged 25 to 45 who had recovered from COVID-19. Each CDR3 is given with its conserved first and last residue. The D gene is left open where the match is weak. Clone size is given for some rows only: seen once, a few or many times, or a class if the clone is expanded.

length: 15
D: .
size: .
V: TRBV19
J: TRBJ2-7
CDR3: CASSGVWREIREQYF
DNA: TGTGCCAGTAGTGGGGTCTGGCGGGAAATACGGGAGCAGTACTTC

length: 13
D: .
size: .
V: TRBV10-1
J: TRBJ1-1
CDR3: CASSLQGNTEAFF
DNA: TGCGCCAGCAGCCTACAGGGTAACACTGAAGCTTTCTTT

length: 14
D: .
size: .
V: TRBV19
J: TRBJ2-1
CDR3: CASNPGASYNEQFF
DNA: TGTGCCAGTAACCCAGGGGCTAGCTACAATGAGCAGTTCTTC

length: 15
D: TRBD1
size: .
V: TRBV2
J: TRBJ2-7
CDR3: CASSGRTGGSYEQYF
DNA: TGTGCCAGCAGTGGACGGACAGGGGGGTCCTACGAGCAGTACTTC

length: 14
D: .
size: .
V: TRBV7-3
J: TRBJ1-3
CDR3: CASSLGTSGNTIYF
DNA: TGTGCCAGCAGCTTAGGGACTTCGGGAAACACCATATATTTT

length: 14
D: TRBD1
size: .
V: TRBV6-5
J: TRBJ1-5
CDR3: CASKPGTGKQPQHF
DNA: TGTGCCAGCAAGCCCGGGACAGGGAAGCAGCCCCAGCATTTT

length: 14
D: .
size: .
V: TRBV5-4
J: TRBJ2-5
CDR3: CASSLRRDGETQYF
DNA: TGTGCCAGCAGCTTGAGACGGGATGGGGAGACCCAGTACTTC

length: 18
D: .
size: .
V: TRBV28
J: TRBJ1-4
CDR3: CASSFPRGLRLIGEKLFF
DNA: TGTGCCAGCAGTTTTCCCCGCGGACTTCGTTTAATAGGTGAAAAACTGTTTTTT

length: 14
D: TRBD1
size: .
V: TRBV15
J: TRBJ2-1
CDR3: CATVKGTEYNEQFF
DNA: TGTGCCACCGTGAAAGGGACAGAGTACAATGAGCAGTTCTTC

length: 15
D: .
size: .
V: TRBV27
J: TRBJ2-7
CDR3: CASSLKARGLYEQYF
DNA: TGTGCCAGCAGTTTAAAGGCCCGGGGTCTCTACGAGCAGTACTTC

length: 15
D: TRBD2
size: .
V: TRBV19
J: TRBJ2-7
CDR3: CASRKASGSSYEQYF
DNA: TGTGCCAGTAGGAAGGCTAGCGGGAGCTCCTACGAGCAGTACTTC

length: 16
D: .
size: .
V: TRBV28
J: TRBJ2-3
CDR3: CASSLLGTYSTDTQYF
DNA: TGTGCCAGCAGTTTGTTGGGCACTTATAGCACAGATACGCAGTATTTT

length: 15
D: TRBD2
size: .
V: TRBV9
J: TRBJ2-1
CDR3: CASSVGGRTYNEQFF
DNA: TGTGCCAGCAGCGTGGGCGGGAGGACCTACAATGAGCAGTTCTTC

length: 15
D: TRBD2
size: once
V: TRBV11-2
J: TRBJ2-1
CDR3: CASSLEASGIGEQFF
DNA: TGTGCCAGCAGCTTAGAGGCTAGCGGGATAGGCGAGCAGTTCTTC

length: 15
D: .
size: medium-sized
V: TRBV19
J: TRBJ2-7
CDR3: CASSIRSGLSYEQYF
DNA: TGTGCCAGTAGTATCCGCAGCGGTCTCTCCTACGAGCAGTACTTC

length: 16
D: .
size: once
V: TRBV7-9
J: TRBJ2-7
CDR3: CASSLPFGLSSYEQYF
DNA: TGTGCCAGCAGCTTACCGTTCGGACTTAGCTCCTACGAGCAGTACTTC

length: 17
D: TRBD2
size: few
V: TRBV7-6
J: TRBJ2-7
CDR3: CASSSHGNSGRAYEQYF
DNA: TGTGCCAGCAGCTCCCACGGGAATAGCGGGAGGGCCTACGAGCAGTACTTC

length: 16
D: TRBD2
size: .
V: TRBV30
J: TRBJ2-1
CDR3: CAWRSGTSPSYNEQFF
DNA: TGTGCCTGGAGATCCGGGACTAGTCCTTCCTACAATGAGCAGTTCTTC

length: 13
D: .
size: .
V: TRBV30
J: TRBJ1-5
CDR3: CALLGRGNQPQHF
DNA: TGTGCCCTTTTGGGGCGCGGTAATCAGCCCCAGCATTTT

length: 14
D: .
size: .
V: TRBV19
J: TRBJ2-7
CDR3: CASSRTGWHYEQYF
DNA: TGTGCCAGTAGCCGTACGGGATGGCACTACGAGCAGTACTTC

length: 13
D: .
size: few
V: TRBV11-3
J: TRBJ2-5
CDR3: CASSFTAQETQYF
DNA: TGTGCCAGCAGCTTTACAGCTCAAGAGACCCAGTACTTC

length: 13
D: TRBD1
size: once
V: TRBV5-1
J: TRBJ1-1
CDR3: CASKVGQGAEAFF
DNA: TGCGCCAGCAAGGTAGGACAGGGGGCTGAAGCTTTCTTT

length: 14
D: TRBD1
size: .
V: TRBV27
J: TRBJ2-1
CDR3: CASSYRGSGNEQFF
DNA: TGTGCCAGCAGCTACAGGGGTTCCGGCAATGAGCAGTTCTTC

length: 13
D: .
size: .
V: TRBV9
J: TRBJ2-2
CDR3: CASSAGKDGELFF
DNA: TGTGCCAGCAGTGCGGGAAAGGACGGGGAGCTGTTTTTT

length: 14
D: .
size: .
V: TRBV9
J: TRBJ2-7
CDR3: CASSDLAGGGEQYF
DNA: TGTGCCAGCAGCGACCTGGCAGGGGGAGGCGAGCAGTACTTC

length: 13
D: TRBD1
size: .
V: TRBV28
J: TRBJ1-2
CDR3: CASSSGTDYGYTF
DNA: TGTGCCAGCAGTTCCGGGACAGATTATGGCTACACCTTC

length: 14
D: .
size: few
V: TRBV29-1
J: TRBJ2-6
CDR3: CSVVQGSGANVLTF
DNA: TGCAGCGTTGTTCAGGGGAGTGGGGCCAACGTCCTGACTTTC

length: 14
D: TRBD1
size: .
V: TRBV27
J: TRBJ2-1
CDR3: CASSRDRVTGEQFF
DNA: TGTGCCAGCAGTAGGGACAGGGTAACCGGTGAGCAGTTCTTC

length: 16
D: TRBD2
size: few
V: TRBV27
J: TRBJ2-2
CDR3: CASSPISTSVTGELFF
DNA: TGTGCCAGCAGTCCAATTAGCACTAGCGTCACCGGGGAGCTGTTTTTT

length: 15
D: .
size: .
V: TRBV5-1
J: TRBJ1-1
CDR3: CASSLAGALNTEAFF
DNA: TGCGCCAGCAGCTTGGCAGGGGCCCTGAACACTGAAGCTTTCTTT

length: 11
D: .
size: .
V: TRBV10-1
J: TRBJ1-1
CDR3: CASSSTGPAFF
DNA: TGCGCCAGCAGTTCCACAGGGCCCGCTTTCTTT

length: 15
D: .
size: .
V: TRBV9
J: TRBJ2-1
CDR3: CASSVASGSGNEQFF
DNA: TGTGCCAGCAGCGTAGCAAGCGGGTCGGGCAATGAGCAGTTCTTC

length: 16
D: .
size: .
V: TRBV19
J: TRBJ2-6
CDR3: CASSISRGSGANVLTF
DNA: TGTGCCAGTAGTATTAGCAGAGGATCTGGGGCCAACGTCCTGACTTTC

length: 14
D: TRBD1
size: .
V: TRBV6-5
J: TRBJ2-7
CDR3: CASRKGQGTYEQYF
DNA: TGTGCCAGCAGGAAGGGACAGGGCACTTACGAGCAGTACTTC